This T cell receptor (beta chain) was sequenced in a study of blood T cell repertoires in COVID-19. Study at large: Samples came from the United States, Italy and Spain, spanning acute and convalescent COVID-19. PBMCs, B-cell-depleted T cells, or T cells were the source of the cDNA or gDNA that made up the material.

CDR1 is SNHLY, CDR2 FYNNEI, per germline. There are 11 residues in the CDR3. Trimming stripped 4 bases from V and 8 bases from J, with 8 bases between. Authors' data handling: Amplification from reference gene primers served as the basis for estimated nucleated cell counts. Produced via immunoSEQ multiplex PCR; TCRdb's table is partial and in-frame only. That table gives V, J and clone size, and the DNA gave D and trimming. This sample has more than 150,000 clones, with 70% to 90% found just once. Sequences were obtained from peripheral blood. This receptor was obtained from a man aged 55 to 69 with acute or convalescent COVID-19. This chain joins TRBV2 and TRBJ1-1; D remains unclear. CDR3 in amino acids: CASSVLREAFF. The DNA for the CDR3 is TGTGCCAGCAGTGTCCTCAGGGAAGCTTTCTTT.